This T cell receptor beta chain comes out of a study of cytomegalovirus exposure and HLA in healthy donors. Study-wide points: In a later analysis, across HLA loci, associated TCR counts were highest for DRB1, lowest for HLA-C.

As regards this clone: The antigen remains undetermined.

Looked up from germline, CDR1 is SGHTA and CDR2 is FQGTGA. The CDR3 is made up of 16 amino acids. Trimming removed 4 bases from V and 6 bases from J; junction bases left unmatched: 7. This PCR relied on a set of 60 Vbeta primers and 13 Jbeta primers. Assay used: immunoSEQ multiplex PCR; TCRdb lists only in-frame clones, some missing. The sample lists about 230,000 clones; 85% to 90% were seen once. The gene calls are TRBV7-3 and TRBJ2-3; 13 bases align to TRBD2. The sequence derives from a woman aged 18-29 years in good health and CMV-seronegative. The sample comprised PBMCs. The CDR3 DNA follows: TGTGCCAGCAGCTCCGGGACTAGCGGGATAGGGGATACGCAGTATTTT. Translated: CASSSGTSGIGDTQYF. The whole variable domain, filled in from reference TRBV7-3 and TRBJ2-3, reads GAGVSQTPSNKVTEKGKYVELRCDPISGHTALYWYRQSLGQGPEFLIYFQGTGAADDSGLPNDRFFAVRPEGSVSTLKIQRTERGDSAVYLCASSSGTSGIGDTQYFGPGTRLTVL.